Sequencing of this T cell receptor (beta chain) was carried out in a study of metastatic and nonmetastatic thyroid tumors. Overall study context: Repertoire comparison spanned blood and tumor or nodule tissue of malignant and benign thyroid patients. The study's findings and limits: Across blood and tumor, TCR beta diversity in malignant thyroid tumors was reportedly significantly higher than in benign nodules.

In the authors' workflow: The authors used CDR3 differences across clinicopathological groups to build a distant-metastasis classifier for papillary thyroid cancer. MiXCR re-clonotyped the PCR reads for TCRdb. TCRdb's processing, not the authors', yielded these V and J calls. The sample includes some 20,000 clones, over 20% of them seen just once. Remarks on this clone: Antigen specificity is unknown.

This CDR3 is 17 amino acids long. The germline gives CDR1 SGHAT, CDR2 FQDESV (reference sequence). The V and J ends lost 6 bases and 4 bases, in that order; junction bases with no gene match: 8. Treatment of any kind had been given to no patient before thyroid surgery. The sequenced sample was tumor tissue. The source is a female donor with papillary thyroid cancer or a benign thyroid nodule (not recorded which). Some clones in this sample may be carry-over from other donors' samples. The chain recombines TRBV11-1 with TRBJ2-1; 14 bases match TRBD2. For the CDR3, the DNA is TGTGCCAGCAGATCCGGACTAGCGGGAGGTGGGTACAATGAGCAGTTCTTC. Its translation: CASRSGLAGGGYNEQFF. Supplemented by reference TRBV11-1 and TRBJ2-1, the full variable domain reads EAEVAQSPRYKITEKSQAVAFWCDPISGHATLYWYRQILGQGPELLVQFQDESVVDDSQLPKDRFSAERLKGVDSTLKIQPAELGDSAMYLCASRSGLAGGGYNEQFFGPGTRLTVL.